The rows below give T cell receptor beta chains drawn from one sample of a study of cytomegalovirus exposure and HLA in healthy donors. Clones were sequenced by immunoSEQ multiplex PCR, and TCRdb holds only the in-frame ones, with some missing. Here the sample spans around 120,000 clones, around 80% being singletons. Specimen: PBMCs. The receptors were gathered from a human donor in good health. Both conserved end residues are part of each CDR3. D genes are given only for firm matches. Not all rows give a size; the values are once, few, many and, for expanded clones, a class.

-	TRBV7-9	-	TRBJ1-1	CASSSDSLILVTEAFF	TGTGCCAGCAGCTCCGACAGCTTGATTCTTGTGACTGAAGCTTTCTTT
TRBD1	TRBV27	-	TRBJ1-3	CASRTGTGSSGNTIYF	TGTGCCAGCAGGACCGGGACAGGCTCCTCTGGAAACACCATATATTTT
-	TRBV6-1	-	TRBJ1-4	CASSEFIPVTANEKLFF	TGTGCCAGCAGTGAATTTATTCCGGTTACGGCTAATGAAAAACTGTTTTTT
-	TRBV7-2	-	TRBJ2-7	CASNIGGAGEQYF	TGTGCCAGCAACATAGGAGGGGCTGGCGAGCAGTACTTC
TRBD1	TRBV28	-	TRBJ1-2	CASSQGDNYGYTF	TGTGCCAGCAGCCAGGGGGATAACTATGGCTACACCTTC
TRBD1	TRBV7-2	-	TRBJ1-2	CASSLGTVLGGYTF	TGTGCCAGCAGCCTAGGGACAGTGCTGGGAGGCTACACCTTC
TRBD1	TRBV4-1	-	TRBJ1-1	CASSQADRLNTEAFF	TGCGCCAGCAGCCAAGCGGACAGGTTGAACACTGAAGCTTTCTTT
-	TRBV27	-	TRBJ1-2	CASSSDRSRAIDGYTF	TGTGCCAGCAGTTCAGACCGGAGCAGGGCGATCGATGGCTACACCTTC
TRBD1	TRBV19	-	TRBJ1-2	CASWTGVNYGYTF	TGTGCCAGTTGGACAGGGGTTAACTATGGCTACACCTTC
TRBD2	TRBV4-1	once	TRBJ2-5	CASSQAGASGGRAQETQYF	TGCGCCAGCAGCCAAGCTGGGGCTAGCGGGGGGAGGGCCCAAGAGACCCAGTACTTC
-	TRBV6-4	-	TRBJ2-7	CASSDQPGFSPLHEQYF	TGTGCCAGCAGTGACCAACCGGGTTTCAGCCCGCTACACGAGCAGTACTTC
TRBD1	TRBV27	-	TRBJ1-2	CASRRGQGYGYTF	TGTGCCAGCAGGCGGGGACAGGGGTATGGCTACACCTTC
-	TRBV7-2	-	TRBJ2-7	CASSRPGRGYEQYF	TGTGCCAGCAGCCGGCCCGGCAGGGGTTACGAGCAGTACTTC
TRBD2	TRBV6-5	-	TRBJ2-3	CASSSSGGESTDTQYF	TGTGCCAGCAGTTCAAGCGGGGGGGAAAGCACAGATACGCAGTATTTT
TRBD2	TRBV4-1	few	TRBJ2-7	CASSQERLAAYEQYF	TGCGCCAGCAGCCAGGAGAGACTAGCGGCCTACGAGCAGTACTTC
TRBD1	TRBV19	-	TRBJ1-1	CASSAYRGLNTEAFF	TGTGCCAGTAGTGCATACAGGGGACTGAACACTGAAGCTTTCTTT